Many counts were recorded for the clone carrying this T cell receptor (beta chain). The target antigen is unknown. This sample is part of a study of molecular identifiers for immune sequencing clone quantification. Study-wide points: Over 99% of effector molecules, but under 1% in naive cells, were held by clones with more than 20 RNA copies.

TCRdb recomputed calls from the PCR reads with MiXCR, one row per CDR3 protein. The table has about 68,000 distinct CDR3 sequences, around 18% seen once. CDR1 LGHDT and CDR2 YNNKEL come from the germline V gene (reference sequence). This CDR3 comprises 17 residues. V lost 3 bases and J lost 8, with 22 bases in between. This clonotype was sampled from a human donor in good health. Some libraries in this study had Jurkat cell RNA spiked in. Sequences were obtained from naive CD8+ T cells from blood, with Jurkat cell RNA spiked in. Subset reported: FACS-sorted CD8+CD4-CCR7+CD45RA+ naive T cells. V and J are TRBV3-1 and TRBJ1-4; D is ambiguous. The DNA for the CDR3 is TGTGCCAGCAGCCAGCGGGTCTTTCAACTAGGGCGCGAAAAACTGTTTTTT. Amino acid sequence: CASSQRVFQLGREKLFF.